The 19 T cell receptor beta chains below were found in one sample sequenced in a study of graft-versus-host responses after intestinal transplantation. Data came from immunoSEQ multiplex PCR; TCRdb stores just in-frame clones and leaves some out. The repertoire holds tens of thousands of clones, with roughly 92% as singletons. These receptors' targets are unknown. The sample here was unstimulated CD4+ T cells sorted from spleen or lymph node cells, taken before intestinal transplant. These receptors were taken from a human donor who received an intestinal transplant.

This chain connects TRBV4-1 to TRBJ2-7; no firm D call. The CDR3 loop spans 14 amino acids. Germline CDR1 and CDR2: MGHRA and YSYEKL. With 0 bases removed from V and 2 bases from J, the gap between germline ends came to 8 bases. For the CDR3, the DNA is TGCGCCAGCAGCCAAGACGACAAACCCTACGAGCAGTACTTC. This codes for CASSQDDKPYEQYF.

This chain uses TRBV6-5 with TRBJ2-5, with D unresolved. The germline V gene encodes CDR1 MNHEY and CDR2 SVGAGI. This CDR3 spans 14 amino acids. The V end lost 5 bases, the J end lost 5 bases, and 15 bases lay between the germline ends. CDR3 sequence: CASSEWAWAETQYF. The DNA for the CDR3 is TGTGCCAGCAGTGAATGGGCTTGGGCGGAGACCCAGTACTTC.

The chain uses TRBV5-6 and TRBJ1-2; 7 nucleotides match TRBD1. V shed 2 bases and J 5 bases; nucleotides not matched to a gene: 6. This CDR3 comprises 14 residues. Germline-derived CDR1 and CDR2 are SGHDT and YYEEEE. The CDR3: CASSFLGQPYGYTF. The DNA of the CDR3 is TGTGCCAGCAGCTTCCTGGGACAGCCGTATGGCTACACCTTC.

V gene TRBV4-2 combines with J gene TRBJ1-5; 8 bases are a match to TRBD1. V lost 0 bases, J lost 1 base, and 2 bases stayed unmatched. CDR3 length equals 16 residues. The germline V gene has CDR1 LGHNA and CDR2 YNFKEQ. This CDR3 reads CASSQDTGGSNQPQHF. CDR3 DNA sequence: TGTGCCAGCAGCCAAGATACAGGGGGGAGCAATCAGCCCCAGCATTTT.

The DNA of the CDR3 is TGCGCCAGCAGCTTGGGGCGGAGATTCCTTCGCGATGAGCAGTTCTTC. This sequence encodes CASSLGRRFLRDEQFF. The chain uses TRBV5-1 and TRBJ2-1; D is undetermined. Germline-derived CDR1 and CDR2 are SGHRS and YFSETQ. With 0 bases removed from V and 8 bases from J, the gap between germline ends came to 18 bases. CDR3 length equals 16 residues.

V gene TRBV19 combines with J gene TRBJ2-1, with D unclear. V lost 0 bases and J 0 bases, leaving 21 bases between the germline ends. CDR1 and CDR2 from the germline V gene are LNHDA and SQIVND (reference sequence). The CDR3 consists of 20 residues. The CDR3 loop is CASSIDRATKTLNSYNEQFF. DNA for the CDR3: TGTGCCAGTAGTATAGATCGGGCTACAAAGACCCTTAACTCCTACAATGAGCAGTTCTTC. The full variable domain, with the rest looked up from reference TRBV19 and TRBJ2-1, is DGGITQSPKYLFRKEGQNVTLSCEQNLNHDAMYWYRQDPGQGLRLIYYSQIVNDFQKGDIAEGYSVSREKKESFPLTVTSAQKNPTAFYLCASSIDRATKTLNSYNEQFFGPGTRLTVL.

V is TRBV7-3 and J is TRBJ2-1, with a possible D match to TRBD1 (5 bases). V gave up 2 bases and J gave up 10 bases, with 21 bases separating them. Germline loops: CDR1 SGHTA, CDR2 FQGTGA. This CDR3 is 16 amino acids long. Written as DNA, the CDR3 is TGTGCCAGCAGCTTAGTACCCTTGATACGACCAGGGGAGCAGTTCTTC. It yields the protein CASSLVPLIRPGEQFF.

The chain employs TRBV30 and TRBJ2-1, with 7 bases identical to TRBD1. Germline-derived CDR1 and CDR2 are GTSNPN and SVGIG (reference sequence). V trimming: 0 bases; J trimming: 2 bases; junction bases outside the gene matches: 1. There are 14 residues in the CDR3. CDR3 DNA: TGTGCCTGGAGTGTAGGGGGCACCTACAATGAGCAGTTCTTC. It translates to CAWSVGGTYNEQFF.

V and J are TRBV5-1 and TRBJ2-4; tentatively, D is TRBD1 (6 bases). Germline-derived CDR1 and CDR2 are SGHRS and YFSETQ. The V end lost 4 bases, the J end lost 0 bases, and 17 bases lay between the germline ends. The CDR3 runs to 17 residues. In nucleotides, the CDR3 is TGCGCCAGCAGCGAGCTACAGGGTGTATTAGCCAAAAACATTCAGTACTTC. Translating gives CASSELQGVLAKNIQYF.

CDR3 region: CASRRTGQLGLAGVDEQFF. CDR3 nucleotide sequence: TGTGCCAGTCGGAGGACAGGACAATTAGGACTAGCGGGAGTCGATGAGCAGTTCTTC. This chain connects TRBV19 to TRBJ2-1; TRBD2 agrees at 13 bases. Unmatched junction bases numbered 21, after V lost 8 bases and J lost 8 bases. The V gene's germline CDR1 is LNHDA and CDR2 SQIVND (reference sequence). CDR3 size: 19 residues.

The chain joins TRBV2 to TRBJ1-2, with 10 nucleotides matching TRBD1. V trimming: 7 bases; J trimming: 5 bases; junction bases outside the gene matches: 10. The CDR3 length is 15 residues. CDR1 SNHLY and CDR2 FYNNEI come from the germline V gene. CDR3: CASTVSPGQGYGYTF. The CDR3, as DNA: TGTGCCAGCACGGTCTCCCCGGGACAGGGGTATGGCTACACCTTC.

The table lists this clone with a few counts. The chain joins TRBV13 to TRBJ2-5; D unclear. Germline loops: CDR1 PRHDT, CDR2 FYEKMQ (reference sequence). The ends were cut back, 5 bases at V and 1 base at J, with 14 bases in the middle. This CDR3 has 15 residues. The CDR3 here is CASSLTAGPQETQYF. As DNA, the CDR3 is TGTGCCAGCAGCCTCACAGCAGGCCCCCAAGAGACCCAGTACTTC.

The chain links TRBV2 to TRBJ2-7; D remains unclear. The CDR3 totals 13 residues. CDR1 is SNHLY and CDR2 is FYNNEI in the germline V gene. The V end was cut by 5 bases, the J end by 2 bases, with 10 bases between. CDR3 bases: TGTGCCAGCAGTTACGACCATCCCTACGAGCAGTACTTC. It encodes CASSYDHPYEQYF.

The rearrangement links TRBV11-2 to TRBJ2-3, with 9 nucleotides matching TRBD2. The CDR3 spans 17 residues. V gave up 5 bases and J gave up 1 base; unmatched junction bases: 10. Germline V CDR1 and CDR2: SGHAT, FQNNGV. CDR3 nucleotide sequence: TGTGCCAGCAGCATTATCTCTAGCGGGAAGGGCACAGATACGCAGTATTTT. Protein sequence: CASSIISSGKGTDTQYF. The full variable domain, rest sourced from reference TRBV11-2 and TRBJ2-3, is EAGVAQSPRYKIIEKRQSVAFWCNPISGHATLYWYQQILGQGPKLLIQFQNNGVVDDSQLPKDRFSAERLKGVDSTLKIQPAKLEDSAVYLCASSIISSGKGTDTQYFGPGTRLTVL.

V and J are TRBV18 and TRBJ2-5; 9 nucleotides line up with TRBD2. The DNA end is a closer match to TRBJ2-7, so the J assignment may be wrong. The germline V gene encodes CDR1 KGHSH and CDR2 LQKENI. This CDR3 is 15 amino acids long. DNA for the CDR3: TGTGCCAGCTCACCGGGTAGCGGGAGTCAAGACGAGCAGTACTTC. Translated: CASSPGSGSQDEQYF.

The V and J genes are TRBV7-2 and TRBJ2-1; 7 bases fit TRBD2. The CDR3 runs 19 residues. V trimming: 5 bases; J trimming: 4 bases; junction bases outside the gene matches: 20. Germline V gene sequence: CDR1 SGHTA, CDR2 FQGNSA. CDR3 DNA: TGTGCCAGCAGCCAACCCTTGGGCGGGAGCGGGCCAGTGTACAATGAGCAGTTCTTC. Translation gives CASSQPLGGSGPVYNEQFF.

The V and J genes are TRBV30 and TRBJ2-3; 9 nucleotides agree with TRBD1. V lost 2 bases and J lost 5; bases outside the gene matches: 8. Per germline, CDR1 GTSNPN and CDR2 SVGIG (reference sequence). This CDR3 is 15 amino acids long. This chain's CDR3 is CAWSTGTGQVDTQYF. As DNA, the CDR3 is TGTGCCTGGAGTACCGGGACAGGGCAAGTAGATACGCAGTATTTT.

V and J are TRBV9 and TRBJ2-1; D perhaps matches TRBD1 (5 bases). The germline gives CDR1 SGDLS, CDR2 YYNGEE. V was cut by 6 bases and J by 7 bases, with 17 bases left in between. The CDR3 sequence is 14 residues long. DNA of the CDR3: TGTGCCAGCACCGGAAGGGGCCCGATGAATGAGCAGTTCTTC. Translating gives CASTGRGPMNEQFF. Based on the CDR3 plus reference TRBV9 and TRBJ2-1, the full variable domain is DSGVTQTPKHLITATGQRVTLRCSPRSGDLSVYWYQQSLDQGLQFLIQYYNGEERAKGNILERFSAQQFPDLHSELNLSSLELGDSALYFCASTGRGPMNEQFFGPGTRLTVL.

The V and J genes are TRBV7-3 and TRBJ2-3; 9 nucleotides match TRBD2. The CDR3 length is 15 residues. With V trimmed by 5 bases and J by 6 bases, 9 bases remained unmatched. Germline V lookup: CDR1 SGHTA, CDR2 FQGTGA. The CDR3 sequence: CASSISGSPSDTQYF. The CDR3 DNA reads as TGTGCCAGCAGCATTAGCGGGAGCCCCTCCGATACGCAGTATTTT.